Presented here are 21 T cell receptor beta chains from one specimen sequenced in a study of radiation and T cells in renal cell carcinoma. Measured with immunoSEQ multiplex PCR; TCRdb has only the in-frame clones, and not every one. Of about 160,000 clones in the sample, 88% were seen once. The time point denotes: baseline pretreatment blood. Noted treatment: 15 Gy SBRT to primary tumor, nephrectomy 4 weeks later. The specimen was blood, collected from a patient whose treatment included radiotherapy and nephrectomy. The receptors originated from a woman aged 65 to 85 with renal cell carcinoma.

This clone appeared a single time. This chain links TRBV19 with TRBJ1-5; a weak D match, TRBD1 (6 bases). The CDR3 is 15 residues long. In germline, CDR1 is LNHDA, CDR2 SQIVND (reference sequence). Trimming left V 4 bases short and J 1 base short, with 11 bases between. The CDR3 loop reads CASSRDKGSNQPQHF. The CDR3 nucleotides are TGTGCCAGTAGTAGGGACAAGGGAAGCAATCAGCCCCAGCATTTT. Complete variable domain (other parts from reference TRBV19 and TRBJ1-5): DGGITQSPKYLFRKEGQNVTLSCEQNLNHDAMYWYRQDPGQGLRLIYYSQIVNDFQKGDIAEGYSVSREKKESFPLTVTSAQKNPTAFYLCASSRDKGSNQPQHFGDGTRLSIL.

This clone appeared once. The V and J genes are TRBV19 and TRBJ2-6, with D perhaps TRBD2 (7 bases). The ends were cut back, 6 bases at V and 0 bases at J, with 18 bases in the middle. CDR1 is LNHDA, CDR2 SQIVND, per germline (reference sequence). The CDR3 spans 18 residues. The CDR3 sequence is CASSTSGGRGSGANVLTF. DNA of the CDR3: TGTGCCAGTAGCACCTCGGGGGGCAGGGGCTCTGGGGCCAACGTCCTGACTTTC.

Only one count was recorded for this clone. This rearrangement joins TRBV19 to TRBJ2-2, with TRBD1 as a possible D gene (5 bases). Germline CDR1 LNHDA, CDR2 SQIVND (reference sequence). This CDR3 spans 14 amino acids. V gave up 5 bases and J gave up 3 bases, with 10 bases separating them. As DNA, the CDR3 is TGTGCCAGTAGTCCCGACAGTCACACCGGGGAGCTGTTTTTT. Its protein is CASSPDSHTGELFF. Supplemented by reference TRBV19 and TRBJ2-2, the full variable domain reads DGGITQSPKYLFRKEGQNVTLSCEQNLNHDAMYWYRQDPGQGLRLIYYSQIVNDFQKGDIAEGYSVSREKKESFPLTVTSAQKNPTAFYLCASSPDSHTGELFFGEGSRLTVL.

The chain uses TRBV10-3 and TRBJ2-4; D gene ambiguous. Germline V gene data show CDR1 as ENHRY and CDR2 as SYGVKD. The V end lost 8 bases, the J end lost 0 bases, and 11 bases lay between the germline ends. The CDR3 loop spans 14 amino acids. This CDR3 is CAIGEDLAKNIQYF. The CDR3 DNA sequence: TGTGCCATCGGGGAAGATCTAGCCAAAAACATTCAGTACTTC.

This clone was counted only a few times. The rearrangement joins TRBV27 to TRBJ1-6; perhaps TRBD1 as D (6 bases). The germline CDR1 and CDR2 sequences are MNHEY and SMNVEV (reference sequence). The V gene lost 5 bases and the J gene lost 4 bases, with 9 bases spanning the gap. The CDR3 consists of 14 residues. CDR3 in amino acids: CASSPTGYNSPLHF. The CDR3 DNA follows: TGTGCCAGCAGTCCGACAGGTTATAATTCACCCCTCCACTTT.

CDR3 coding DNA: TGTGCCAGCAGCCGATGGCCCACCTCCACAACTGAAGCTTTCTTT. This gives the protein CASSRWPTSTTEAFF. The rearrangement links TRBV14 to TRBJ1-1; D call uncertain. Trimming took off 4 bases at V and 5 bases at J, with 17 bases between the two ends. This CDR3 has 15 amino acids. Looked up from germline, CDR1 is SGHDN and CDR2 is FVKESK.

This chain connects TRBV7-3 to TRBJ1-6, with D hard to call. The length of the CDR3 is 15 residues. V was shortened by 2 bases and J by 0 bases, with 5 bases between the two germline ends. Looked up from germline, CDR1 is SGHTA and CDR2 is FQGTGA. The CDR3 nucleotides are TGTGCCAGCAGCTTAGAGGGCTCCTATAATTCACCCCTCCACTTT. Protein: CASSLEGSYNSPLHF.

V and J are TRBV7-3 and TRBJ2-4, with a tentative D call TRBD2 (5 bases). Germline V gene sequence: CDR1 SGHTA, CDR2 FQGTGA. The CDR3 runs 17 residues. The ends were cut back, 1 base at V and 3 bases at J, with 16 bases in the middle. CDR3 sequence (DNA): TGTGCCAGCAGCTTAAGGATTCCGGGGTCGGACAAAAACATTCAGTACTTC. Translating gives CASSLRIPGSDKNIQYF.

V and J are TRBV7-8 and TRBJ2-2; 9 nucleotides match TRBD1. This CDR3 has 16 residues. V lost 5 bases to trimming and J lost 3 bases; unmatched junction nucleotides: 7. CDR1 and CDR2 (germline): SGHVS, FQNEAQ. CDR3 nucleotides: TGTGCCAGCAGCAAGCCGGGACAGGGTTACACCGGGGAGCTGTTTTTT. As protein: CASSKPGQGYTGELFF.

The V and J genes are TRBV7-3 and TRBJ2-1; no firm D call. CDR3 size: 12 residues. Germline CDR1 reads SGHTA; CDR2 reads FQGTGA. Trimming removed 3 bases from V and 12 bases from J, with 12 bases in between. CDR3: CASSFRSSRQFF. CDR3 bases: TGTGCCAGCAGCTTTCGAAGCTCTAGGCAGTTCTTC.

This rearrangement joins TRBV30 to TRBJ1-2; D uncertain. Looked up from germline, CDR1 is GTSNPN and CDR2 is SVGIG (reference sequence). The CDR3 sequence is 11 residues long. The V and J ends lost 1 base and 8 bases respectively, with 8 bases between them. CDR3 DNA sequence: TGTGCCTGGAGTGGAGCTGGGGGCTACACCTTC. Encoded protein: CAWSGAGGYTF.

The genes are TRBV6-5 and TRBJ1-1; D not certain. The V end lost 5 bases, the J end lost 3 bases, and 13 bases lay between the germline ends. Per the germline V gene, CDR1 is MNHEY and CDR2 is SVGAGI. This CDR3 region has 14 residues. The DNA of the CDR3 is TGTGCCAGCAGTGAAGATGCGGAACACACTGAAGCTTTCTTT. Residues: CASSEDAEHTEAFF.

V gene TRBV27 combines with J gene TRBJ1-2, with D possibly matching TRBD1 (5 bases). V lost 3 bases to trimming and J lost 6 bases, with 11 bases between them. The germline CDR1 and CDR2 sequences are MNHEY and SMNVEV (reference sequence). The CDR3 is 13 amino acids. CDR3 residues: CASSFLGGDGYTF. The CDR3 DNA reads as TGTGCCAGCAGTTTTTTGGGGGGTGATGGCTACACCTTC.

The chain joins TRBV5-5 to TRBJ2-1; a possible D gene is TRBD1 (7 bases). V gave up 4 bases and J gave up 7 bases, with 21 bases separating them. From germline, CDR1 is SGHKS and CDR2 YYEKEE (reference sequence). The CDR3 is made up of 16 amino acids. The chain's CDR3 is CASSLYPTGRSNEQFF. The CDR3 DNA reads as TGTGCCAGCAGCCTCTACCCGACAGGGAGGTCGAATGAGCAGTTCTTC.

The V and J genes are TRBV20-1 and TRBJ2-7, with D tentatively TRBD1 (5 bases). Trimming took 3 bases from V and 4 from J, leaving 7 bases between them. The CDR3 sequence is 11 residues long. Germline V CDR1 and CDR2: DFQATT, SNEGSKA (reference sequence). The CDR3: CSASSGYEQYF. The CDR3 DNA reads as TGCAGTGCTAGTTCAGGGTACGAGCAGTACTTC.

The V and J genes are TRBV19 and TRBJ1-5; a possible D gene is TRBD1 (6 bases). This CDR3 has 14 amino acids. Trimming took off 6 bases at V and 4 bases at J, with 13 bases between the two ends. From germline, CDR1 is LNHDA and CDR2 SQIVND (reference sequence). CDR3 bases: TGTGCCAGTAGCCATTCGGGACAAAATCAGCCCCAGCATTTT. As protein: CASSHSGQNQPQHF.

V and J are TRBV7-6 and TRBJ1-3; TRBD1 matches 7 bases. CDR3 length: 15 residues. The V gene's germline CDR1 is SGHVS and CDR2 FNYEAQ. With 5 bases clipped from V and 2 bases from J, the junction kept 6 bases outside the gene matches. The DNA of the CDR3 is TGTGCCAGCAGCAAAGGTGGACAGGCTGGAAACACCATATATTTT. Translating gives CASSKGGQAGNTIYF.

The chain combines TRBV4-2 with TRBJ2-5, with TRBD1 as a possible D gene (5 bases). Germline-derived CDR1 and CDR2 are LGHNA and YNFKEQ. Trimming removed 4 bases from V and 5 bases from J, with 11 bases in between. The CDR3 totals 13 residues. As DNA, the CDR3 is TGTGCCAGCAGCCCCCAGGGTGGTGAGACCCAGTACTTC. It translates to CASSPQGGETQYF.

The chain employs TRBV4-3 and TRBJ2-7, with TRBD1 matching over 7 bases. Per the germline V gene, CDR1 is LGHNA and CDR2 is YSLEER. J was trimmed by 3 bases and V by 4 bases; bases with no gene match: 3. The CDR3 length is 13 residues. The CDR3 region is CASSPRDSYEQYF. The CDR3 DNA is TGCGCCAGCAGCCCCCGGGACAGCTACGAGCAGTACTTC.

This rearrangement joins TRBV11-3 to TRBJ2-2; 7 bases fit TRBD2. The ends lost 5 bases at V and 4 bases at J; junction bases unmatched: 7. CDR3 size: 15 residues. CDR1 is SGHNT, CDR2 YENEEA, per germline. Written as DNA, the CDR3 is TGTGCCAGCAGCCTAAGCGGGGCCCGCACCGGGGAGCTGTTTTTT. Its protein product is CASSLSGARTGELFF.

This sequence joins TRBV7-2 and TRBJ2-3, with unresolved D. The germline V gene has CDR1 SGHTA and CDR2 FQGNSA. The CDR3 loop spans 13 amino acids. The V gene lost 5 bases and the J gene lost 9 bases, with 15 bases spanning the gap. In DNA form, the CDR3 reads TGTGCCAGCAGCCGAGACCAAGACGGCACGCAGTATTTT. Amino acid sequence: CASSRDQDGTQYF. Complete variable domain (other parts from reference TRBV7-2 and TRBJ2-3): GAGVSQSPSNKVTEKGKDVELRCDPISGHTALYWYRQSLGQGLEFLIYFQGNSAPDKSGLPSDRFSAERTGGSVSTLTIQRTQQEDSAVYLCASSRDQDGTQYFGPGTRLTVL.